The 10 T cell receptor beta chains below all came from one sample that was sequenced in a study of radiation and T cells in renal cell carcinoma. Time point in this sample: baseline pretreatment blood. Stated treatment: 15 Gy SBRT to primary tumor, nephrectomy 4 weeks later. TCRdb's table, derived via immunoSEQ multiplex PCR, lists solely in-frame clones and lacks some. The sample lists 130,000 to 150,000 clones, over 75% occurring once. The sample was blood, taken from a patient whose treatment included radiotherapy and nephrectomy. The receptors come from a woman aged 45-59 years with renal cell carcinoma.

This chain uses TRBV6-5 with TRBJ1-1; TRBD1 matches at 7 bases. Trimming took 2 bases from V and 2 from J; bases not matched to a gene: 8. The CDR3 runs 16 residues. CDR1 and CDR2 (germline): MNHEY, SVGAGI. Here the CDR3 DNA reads TGTGCCAGCAGTTACCGCAACAGGGGACCAAACACTGAAGCTTTCTTT. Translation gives CASSYRNRGPNTEAFF.

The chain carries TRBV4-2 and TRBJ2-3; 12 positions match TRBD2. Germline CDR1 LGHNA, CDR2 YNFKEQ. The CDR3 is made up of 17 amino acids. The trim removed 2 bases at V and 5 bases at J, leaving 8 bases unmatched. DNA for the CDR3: TGTGCCAGCAGCCAACAGACTAGCGGGGGACCTCGAGATACGCAGTATTTT. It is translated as CASSQQTSGGPRDTQYF.

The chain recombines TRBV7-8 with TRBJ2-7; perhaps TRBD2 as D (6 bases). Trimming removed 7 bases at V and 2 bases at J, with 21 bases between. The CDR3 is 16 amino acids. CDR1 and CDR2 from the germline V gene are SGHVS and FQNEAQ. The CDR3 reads CASTPGLGTLTYEQYF. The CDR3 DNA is TGTGCCAGCACCCCGGGGCTCGGGACTTTGACCTACGAGCAGTACTTC.

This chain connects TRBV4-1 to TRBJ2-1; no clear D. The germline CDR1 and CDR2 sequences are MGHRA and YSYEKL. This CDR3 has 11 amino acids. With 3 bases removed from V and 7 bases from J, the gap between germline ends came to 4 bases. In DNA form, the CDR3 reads TGCGCCAGCAGCCATGTTAATGAGCAGTTCTTC. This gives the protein CASSHVNEQFF.

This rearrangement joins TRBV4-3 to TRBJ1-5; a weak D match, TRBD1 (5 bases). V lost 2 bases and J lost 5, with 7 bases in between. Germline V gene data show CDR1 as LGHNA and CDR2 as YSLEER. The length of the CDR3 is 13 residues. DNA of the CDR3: TGCGCCAGCAGCCAATCACAGGATCAGCCCCAGCATTTT. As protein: CASSQSQDQPQHF.

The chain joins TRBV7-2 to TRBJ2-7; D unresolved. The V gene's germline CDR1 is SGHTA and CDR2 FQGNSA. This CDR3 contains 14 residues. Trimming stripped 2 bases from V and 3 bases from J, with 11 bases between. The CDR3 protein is CASSLRWSNYEQYF. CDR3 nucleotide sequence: TGTGCCAGCAGCTTAAGGTGGTCGAACTACGAGCAGTACTTC.

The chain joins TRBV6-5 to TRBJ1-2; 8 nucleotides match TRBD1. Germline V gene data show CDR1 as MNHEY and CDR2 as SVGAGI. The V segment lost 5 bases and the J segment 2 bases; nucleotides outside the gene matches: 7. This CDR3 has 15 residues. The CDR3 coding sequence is TGTGCCAGCAGTCTCGCCGGGACAGGAAACTATGGCTACACCTTC. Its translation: CASSLAGTGNYGYTF.

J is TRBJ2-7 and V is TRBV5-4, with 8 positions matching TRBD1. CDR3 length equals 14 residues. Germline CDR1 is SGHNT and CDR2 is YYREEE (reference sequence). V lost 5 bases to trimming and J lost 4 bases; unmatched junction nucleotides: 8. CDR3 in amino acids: CASSLDRGRYEQYF. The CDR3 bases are TGTGCCAGCAGTTTAGACAGGGGAAGGTACGAGCAGTACTTC.

The CDR3 region has the DNA TGTGCCAGTAGGGAGGGCGATGAGCAGTTCTTC. Its protein is CASREGDEQFF. The chain carries TRBV19 and TRBJ2-1; a possible D gene is TRBD2 (6 bases). Germline V gene data show CDR1 as LNHDA and CDR2 as SQIVND (reference sequence). The V end was cut by 6 bases, the J end by 8 bases, with 8 bases between. The CDR3 contains 11 residues.

The CDR3, as DNA: TGTGCCTGGACCCCTGGATCCGCAGATACGCAGTATTTT. Translated, it gives CAWTPGSADTQYF. This chain uses TRBV30 with TRBJ2-3, with no clear D. The V end lost 4 bases, the J end lost 4 bases, and 12 bases lay between the germline ends. The germline V gene encodes CDR1 GTSNPN and CDR2 SVGIG (reference sequence). The length of the CDR3 is 13 residues.